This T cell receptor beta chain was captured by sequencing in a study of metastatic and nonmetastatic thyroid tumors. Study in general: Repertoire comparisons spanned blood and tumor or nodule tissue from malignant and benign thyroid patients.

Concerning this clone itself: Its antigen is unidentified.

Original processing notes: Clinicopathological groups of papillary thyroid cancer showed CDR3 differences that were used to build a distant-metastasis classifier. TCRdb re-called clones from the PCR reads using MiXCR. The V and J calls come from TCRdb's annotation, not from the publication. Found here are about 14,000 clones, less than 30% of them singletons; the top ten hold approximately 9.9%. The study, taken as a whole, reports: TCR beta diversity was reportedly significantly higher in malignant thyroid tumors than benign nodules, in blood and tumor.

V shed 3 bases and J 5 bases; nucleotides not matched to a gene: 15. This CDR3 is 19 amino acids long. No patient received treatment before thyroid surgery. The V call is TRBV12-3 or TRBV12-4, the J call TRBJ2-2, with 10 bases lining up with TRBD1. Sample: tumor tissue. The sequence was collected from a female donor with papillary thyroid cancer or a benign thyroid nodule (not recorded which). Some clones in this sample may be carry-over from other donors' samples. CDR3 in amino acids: CASSLGTGVWGNPTGELFF. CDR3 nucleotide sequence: TGTGCCAGCAGTTTGGGGACAGGGGTGTGGGGCAATCCAACCGGGGAGCTGTTTTTT.